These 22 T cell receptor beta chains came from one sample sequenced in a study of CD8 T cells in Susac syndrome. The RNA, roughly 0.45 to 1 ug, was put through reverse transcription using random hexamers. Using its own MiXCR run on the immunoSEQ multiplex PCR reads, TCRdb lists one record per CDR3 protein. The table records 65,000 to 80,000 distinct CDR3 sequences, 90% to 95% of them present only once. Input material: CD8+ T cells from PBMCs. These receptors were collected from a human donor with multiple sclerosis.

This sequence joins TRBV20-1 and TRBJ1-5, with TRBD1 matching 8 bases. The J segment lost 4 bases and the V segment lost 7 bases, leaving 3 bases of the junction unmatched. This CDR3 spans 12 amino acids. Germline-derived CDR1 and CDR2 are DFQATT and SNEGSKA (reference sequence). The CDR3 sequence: CSGRQGNQPQHF. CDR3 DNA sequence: TGCAGTGGAAGACAGGGGAATCAGCCCCAGCATTTT.

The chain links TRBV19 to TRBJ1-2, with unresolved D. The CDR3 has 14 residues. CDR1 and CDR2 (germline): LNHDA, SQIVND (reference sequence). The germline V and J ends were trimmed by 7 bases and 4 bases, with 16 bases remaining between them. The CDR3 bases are TGTGCCAGTACAACTTCCATTCACCTCTATGGCTACACCTTC. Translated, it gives CASTTSIHLYGYTF.

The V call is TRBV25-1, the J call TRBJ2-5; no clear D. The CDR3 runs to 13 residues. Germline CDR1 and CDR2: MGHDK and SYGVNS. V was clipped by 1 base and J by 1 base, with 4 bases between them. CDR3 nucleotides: TGTGCCAGCAGTGAATCCCTCCAAGAGACCCAGTACTTC. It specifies CASSESLQETQYF.

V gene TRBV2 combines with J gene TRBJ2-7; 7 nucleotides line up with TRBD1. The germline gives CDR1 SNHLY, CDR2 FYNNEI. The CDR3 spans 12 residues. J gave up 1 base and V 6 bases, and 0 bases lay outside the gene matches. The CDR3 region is CASRQGSYEQYF. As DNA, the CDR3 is TGTGCCAGCAGACAGGGGTCCTACGAGCAGTACTTC.

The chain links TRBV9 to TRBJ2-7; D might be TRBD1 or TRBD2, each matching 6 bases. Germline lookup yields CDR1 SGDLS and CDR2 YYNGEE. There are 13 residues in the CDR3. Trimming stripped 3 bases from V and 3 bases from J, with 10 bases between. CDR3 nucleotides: TGTGCCAGCAGCGCCGAGGGGGGCTACGAGCAGTACTTC. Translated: CASSAEGGYEQYF.

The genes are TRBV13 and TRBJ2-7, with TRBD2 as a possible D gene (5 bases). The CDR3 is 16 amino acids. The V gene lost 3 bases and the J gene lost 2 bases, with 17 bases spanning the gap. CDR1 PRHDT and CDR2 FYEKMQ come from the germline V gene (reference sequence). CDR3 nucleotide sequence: TGTGCCAGCAGCTTCGCGGTAGATGAGGGCCCCTACGAGCAGTACTTC. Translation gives CASSFAVDEGPYEQYF. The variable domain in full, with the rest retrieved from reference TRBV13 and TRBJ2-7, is AAGVIQSPRHLIKEKRETATLKCYPIPRHDTVYWYQQGPGQDPQFLISFYEKMQSDKGSIPDRFSAQQFSDYHSELNMSSLELGDSALYFCASSFAVDEGPYEQYFGPGTRLTVT.

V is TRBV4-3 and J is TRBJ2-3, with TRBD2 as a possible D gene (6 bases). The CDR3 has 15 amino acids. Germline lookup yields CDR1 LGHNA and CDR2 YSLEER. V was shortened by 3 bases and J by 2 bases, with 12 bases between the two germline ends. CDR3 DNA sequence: TGCGCCAGCAGCCACTTGACTAGACCCACAGATACGCAGTATTTT. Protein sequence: CASSHLTRPTDTQYF.

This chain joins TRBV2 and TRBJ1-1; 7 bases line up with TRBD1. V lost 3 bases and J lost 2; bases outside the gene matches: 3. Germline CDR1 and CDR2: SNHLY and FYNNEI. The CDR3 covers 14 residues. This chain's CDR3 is CASSEGQLNTEAFF. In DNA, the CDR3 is TGTGCCAGCAGTGAGGGACAGCTAAACACTGAAGCTTTCTTT.

The CDR3 protein is CASSFNTGELFF. The CDR3 DNA is TGTGCCAGCAGTTTTAACACCGGGGAGCTGTTTTTT. J is TRBJ2-2 and V is TRBV28, with no clear D. Germline loops: CDR1 MDHEN, CDR2 SYDVKM. The V end was cut by 3 bases, the J end by 2 bases, with 1 base between. The CDR3 runs 12 residues.

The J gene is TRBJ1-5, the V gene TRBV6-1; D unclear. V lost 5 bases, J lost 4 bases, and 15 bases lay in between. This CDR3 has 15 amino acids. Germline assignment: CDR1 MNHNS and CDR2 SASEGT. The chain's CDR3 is CASSNLRAPNQPQHF. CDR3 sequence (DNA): TGTGCCAGCAGTAACCTCCGGGCTCCTAATCAGCCCCAGCATTTT.

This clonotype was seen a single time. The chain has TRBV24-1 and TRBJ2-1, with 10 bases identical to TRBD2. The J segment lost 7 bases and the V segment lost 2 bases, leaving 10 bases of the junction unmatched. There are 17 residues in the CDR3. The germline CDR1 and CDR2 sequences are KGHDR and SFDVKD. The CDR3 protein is CATSDSKRGGRVNEQFF. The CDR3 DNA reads TGTGCCACCAGTGATTCAAAGCGGGGGGGCCGAGTAAATGAGCAGTTCTTC.

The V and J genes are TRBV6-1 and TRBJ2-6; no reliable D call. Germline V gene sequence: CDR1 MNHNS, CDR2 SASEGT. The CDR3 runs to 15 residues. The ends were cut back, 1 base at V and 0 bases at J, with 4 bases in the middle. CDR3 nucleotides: TGTGCCAGCAGTGAAGAAGTCTCTGGGGCCAACGTCCTGACTTTC. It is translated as CASSEEVSGANVLTF.

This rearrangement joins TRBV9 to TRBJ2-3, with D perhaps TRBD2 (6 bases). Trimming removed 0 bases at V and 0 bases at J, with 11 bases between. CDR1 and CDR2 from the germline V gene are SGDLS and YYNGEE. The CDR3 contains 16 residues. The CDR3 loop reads CASSVESGESTDTQYF. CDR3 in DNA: TGTGCCAGCAGCGTAGAGTCGGGAGAGAGCACAGATACGCAGTATTTT.

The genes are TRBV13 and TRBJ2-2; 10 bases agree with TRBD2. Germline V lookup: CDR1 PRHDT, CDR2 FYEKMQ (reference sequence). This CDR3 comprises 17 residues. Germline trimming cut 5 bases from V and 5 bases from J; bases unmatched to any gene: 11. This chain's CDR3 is CASSLGLAGVRTGELFF. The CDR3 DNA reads TGTGCCAGCAGCCTGGGGCTAGCGGGAGTGAGGACCGGGGAGCTGTTTTTT. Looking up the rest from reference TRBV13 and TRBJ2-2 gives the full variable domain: AAGVIQSPRHLIKEKRETATLKCYPIPRHDTVYWYQQGPGQDPQFLISFYEKMQSDKGSIPDRFSAQQFSDYHSELNMSSLELGDSALYFCASSLGLAGVRTGELFFGEGSRLTVL.

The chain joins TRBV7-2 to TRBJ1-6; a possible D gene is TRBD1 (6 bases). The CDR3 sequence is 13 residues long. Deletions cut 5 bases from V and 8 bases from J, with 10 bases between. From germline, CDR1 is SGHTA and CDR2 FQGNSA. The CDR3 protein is CASSSTGYSPLHF. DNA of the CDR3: TGTGCCAGCAGCAGCACAGGGTATTCACCCCTCCACTTT.

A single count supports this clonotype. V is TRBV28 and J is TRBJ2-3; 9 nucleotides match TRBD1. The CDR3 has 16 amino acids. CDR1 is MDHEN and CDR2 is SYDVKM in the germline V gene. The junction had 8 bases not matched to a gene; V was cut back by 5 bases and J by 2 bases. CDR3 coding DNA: TGTGCCAGCAGTCCTAACAGGGGGCCAAACACAGATACGCAGTATTTT. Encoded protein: CASSPNRGPNTDTQYF.

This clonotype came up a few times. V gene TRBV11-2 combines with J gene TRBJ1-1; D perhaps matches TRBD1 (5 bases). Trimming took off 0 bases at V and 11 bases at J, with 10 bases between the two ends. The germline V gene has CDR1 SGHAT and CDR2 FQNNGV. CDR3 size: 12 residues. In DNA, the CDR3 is TGTGCCAGCAGCTTAGAGGGGGAAAGGGCTTTCTTT. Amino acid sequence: CASSLEGERAFF.

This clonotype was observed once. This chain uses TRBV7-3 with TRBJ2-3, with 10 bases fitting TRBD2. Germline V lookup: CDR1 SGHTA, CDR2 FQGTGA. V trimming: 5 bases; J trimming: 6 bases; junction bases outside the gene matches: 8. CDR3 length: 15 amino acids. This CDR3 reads CASSPSGGAVDTQYF. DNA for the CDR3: TGTGCCAGCAGCCCGAGCGGGGGGGCAGTGGATACGCAGTATTTT.

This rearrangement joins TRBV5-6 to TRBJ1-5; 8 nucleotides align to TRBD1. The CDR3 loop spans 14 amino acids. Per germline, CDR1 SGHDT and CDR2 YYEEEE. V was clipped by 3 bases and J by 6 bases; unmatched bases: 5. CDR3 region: CASSYRTGPQPQHF. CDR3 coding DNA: TGTGCCAGCAGCTACCGGACAGGGCCTCAGCCCCAGCATTTT. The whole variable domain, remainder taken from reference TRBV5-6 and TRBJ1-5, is DAGVTQSPTHLIKTRGQQVTLRCSPKSGHDTVSWYQQALGQGPQFIFQYYEEEERQRGNFPDRFSGHQFPNYSSELNVNALLLGDSALYLCASSYRTGPQPQHFGDGTRLSIL.

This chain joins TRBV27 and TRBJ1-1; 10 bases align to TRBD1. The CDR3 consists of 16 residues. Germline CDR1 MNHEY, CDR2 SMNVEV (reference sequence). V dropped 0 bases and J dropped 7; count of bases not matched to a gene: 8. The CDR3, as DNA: TGTGCCAGCAGTTTATCCGGGACAGGGGTGAACGGTGAAGCTTTCTTT. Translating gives CASSLSGTGVNGEAFF.

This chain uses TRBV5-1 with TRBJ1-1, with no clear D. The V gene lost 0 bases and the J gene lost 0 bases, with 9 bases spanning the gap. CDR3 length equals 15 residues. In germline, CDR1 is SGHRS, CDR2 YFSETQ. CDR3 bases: TGCGCCAGCAGCTTGGGGTTACAGATGAACACTGAAGCTTTCTTT. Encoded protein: CASSLGLQMNTEAFF.

DNA of the CDR3: TGTGCCAGCAGCTGGTCAACAGGGGTCCTCTCCTACGAGCAGTACTTC. Translating it yields CASSWSTGVLSYEQYF. V is TRBV5-6 and J is TRBJ2-7; 7 bases are shared with TRBD1. Per the germline V gene, CDR1 is SGHDT and CDR2 is YYEEEE. J gave up 0 bases and V 3 bases, and 9 bases lay outside the gene matches. This CDR3 is built from 16 residues.